This is a list of T cell receptor beta chains from one sample in a study of blood T cell repertoires in COVID-19. Assay: immunoSEQ multiplex PCR; the TCRdb copy retains only in-frame clones and omits some. Here the sample spans fewer than 200,000 clones, roughly nine tenths being singletons. What was sequenced was peripheral blood. The receptors were sampled from a man aged 65 to 79 with active or convalescent COVID-19. Both conserved end residues are part of each CDR3. The D gene is left open where the match is weak. Expanded clones get a size class; other rows say once, few or many, or leave the size out.

clone size,V gene,J gene,D gene,CDR3 DNA,CDR3 protein
.,TRBV5-4,TRBJ1-6,TRBD1,TGTGCCAGCAGCCCCGGGACAGGGCGTGATAATTCACCCCTCCACTTT,CASSPGTGRDNSPLHF
.,TRBV2,TRBJ1-5,.,TGTGCCAGCAGGAGGACAGTCAATCAGCCCCAGCATTTT,CASRRTVNQPQHF
.,TRBV5-1,TRBJ1-2,TRBD1,TGCGCCAGCAGCGCGGGACAGGCCCGGAGTTATGGCTACACCTTC,CASSAGQARSYGYTF
.,TRBV9,TRBJ1-6,TRBD1,TGTGCCAGCGGGGAAGGGACAGTCTTTTCACCCCTCCACTTT,CASGEGTVFSPLHF
.,TRBV6-1,TRBJ2-7,.,TGTGCCAGCAGTGAGGGGGGGCGCGCGGACTACGAGCAGTACTTC,CASSEGGRADYEQYF
.,TRBV29-1,TRBJ2-5,.,TGCAGCGTTGTTGGGGGGGCGGGAGAGACCCAGTACTTC,CSVVGGAGETQYF
.,TRBV3-1/TRBV3-2,TRBJ1-1,.,TGTGCCAGCAGCCACAAGCCCAGGGTCGGTACTGAAGCTTTCTTT,CASSHKPRVGTEAFF
.,TRBV5-1,TRBJ1-1,.,TGCGCCAGCAGCTTGGTGGGGGCGCCCGGTACTGAAGCTTTCTTT,CASSLVGAPGTEAFF
few,TRBV4-3,TRBJ2-1,.,TGCGCCAGCAGCCAATCTAAGGGGTGGAATGAGCAGTTCTTC,CASSQSKGWNEQFF
.,TRBV4-3,TRBJ1-2,.,TGCGCCAGCAGCCAAGTTGGCAGTGGAGGTTATGGCTACACCTTC,CASSQVGSGGYGYTF
.,TRBV7-6,TRBJ1-2,TRBD1,TGTGCCAGCAGCCCCTACCGACAGGGGAGAGATGGCTACACCTTC,CASSPYRQGRDGYTF
.,TRBV6-5,TRBJ1-1,.,TGTGCCAGCAGTTACTCTAGACAGGTGGGGACTGAAGCTTTCTTT,CASSYSRQVGTEAFF
.,TRBV15,TRBJ1-2,.,.,CATSRDVSWAGGTF
.,TRBV9,TRBJ2-3,.,TGTGCCAGCAGCGTAGCTTTGGATACGCAGTATTTT,CASSVALDTQYF
few,TRBV29-1,TRBJ1-5,.,TGCAGCGTTGGCGAGACAGGTCCCAATCAGCCCCAGCATTTT,CSVGETGPNQPQHF
.,TRBV4-3,TRBJ1-1,.,TGCGCCAGCAGCCAATCTCCCCCGGGAGAGAACACTGAAGCTTTCTTT,CASSQSPPGENTEAFF
.,TRBV29-1,TRBJ2-7,TRBD1,TGCAGCGTTTATAGGGGACAGGGATACGAGCAGTACTTC,CSVYRGQGYEQYF
.,TRBV4-3,TRBJ1-2,.,TGCGCCAGCAGCCAGACAGGTCATAACTATGGCTACACCTTC,CASSQTGHNYGYTF
.,TRBV3-1/TRBV3-2,TRBJ1-1,TRBD1,TGTGCCAGCAGTTCTGGACAGGGCATGAACACTGAAGCTTTCTTT,CASSSGQGMNTEAFF
.,TRBV7-9,TRBJ2-5,TRBD2,TGTGCCAGCAGCTATGGACTAGTTGGGGCTAGGGATGAGACCCAGTACTTC,CASSYGLVGARDETQYF
.,TRBV5-1,TRBJ2-3,TRBD2,TGCGCCAGCAGCTCGCCGGGACTAGCGCTAGATACGCAGTATTTT,CASSSPGLALDTQYF
.,TRBV7-9,TRBJ2-7,TRBD1,TGTGCCAGCAGCTCGACAGGGGCAACCTACGAGCAGTACTTC,CASSSTGATYEQYF
.,TRBV6-2/TRBV6-3,TRBJ2-1,TRBD2,TGTGCCAGCAGTCCCGGGACTAGCGGGCGCGTTTGGTTCTTC,CASSPGTSGRVWFF
once,TRBV19,TRBJ2-7,TRBD2,TGTGCCAGTAGTAGGGCGGGAGGGCCCCACGAGCAGTACTTC,CASSRAGGPHEQYF
.,TRBV5-1,TRBJ2-5,TRBD1,TGCGCCAGCAGCCCCCGGACAGGGAGAGAGACCCAGTACTTC,CASSPRTGRETQYF
.,TRBV14,TRBJ2-2,TRBD1,TGTGCCAGCAGCCAACCCCGATGGGCACAGGGGGCGTACACCGGGGAGCTGTTTTTT,CASSQPRWAQGAYTGELFF
.,TRBV9,TRBJ1-4,TRBD1,TGTGCCAGCAGCGACAGGGGGAGTTGTGAAAAACTGTTTTTT,CASSDRGSCEKLFF
.,TRBV9,TRBJ1-4,TRBD1,TGTGCCAGCAGCGTAGGGGCAGGGGGCGATGAAAAACTGTTTTTT,CASSVGAGGDEKLFF
.,TRBV19,TRBJ1-2,TRBD1,TGTGCCAGTACCCTTGCCCGGCGACAGGGGAATGGCTACACCTTC,CASTLARRQGNGYTF
.,TRBV15,TRBJ2-7,TRBD1,TGTGCCACGCAGCGAGGGACAGGGCCCTACGAGCAGTACTTC,CATQRGTGPYEQYF
.,TRBV19,TRBJ2-6,TRBD1,TGTGCCAGTAGTATTTATGGGACAGGGACTTCTGGGGCCAACGTCCTGACTTTC,CASSIYGTGTSGANVLTF
.,TRBV29-1,TRBJ2-1,TRBD2,TGCAGCGTTCCTCTGGCGGGAGTTATTCAGAATGAGCAGTTCTTC,CSVPLAGVIQNEQFF
.,TRBV6-5,TRBJ2-5,TRBD1,TGTGCCACCAGGACAGGGCAGGGGGAGACCCAGTACTTC,CATRTGQGETQYF
.,TRBV19,TRBJ1-2,.,TGTGCCAGTAGTCCCCGGTCCAATAACTATGGCTACACCTTC,CASSPRSNNYGYTF
.,TRBV27,TRBJ1-3,.,TGTGCCAGCAGTAGACCGGCAGGTGGAAACACCATATATTTT,CASSRPAGGNTIYF
.,TRBV11-3,TRBJ2-3,TRBD2,TGTGCCAGCAGCTCTCGGACTAGCAAAGATACGCAGTATTTT,CASSSRTSKDTQYF
.,TRBV28,TRBJ1-2,.,TGTGCCAGCAGTGGGTTCCGGGGAATAGGATATGGCTACACCTTC,CASSGFRGIGYGYTF
.,TRBV12-3/TRBV12-4,TRBJ1-2,.,TGTGCCAGCAGTTTTGGGCAGCCTACCGCCTACACCTTC,CASSFGQPTAYTF
.,TRBV2,TRBJ2-5,TRBD1,TGTGCCAGCAGTCAACGGGGACAGGGGTTGAGGGAGACCCAGTACTTC,CASSQRGQGLRETQYF
.,TRBV6-5,TRBJ1-2,.,TGTGCCAGCAGTTACGGGGGCTACTATGGCTACACCTTC,CASSYGGYYGYTF
.,TRBV24-1,TRBJ2-1,TRBD2,TGTGCCACCAGTGACTCGAGCGGGAGCTCCTACAATGAGCAGTTCTTC,CATSDSSGSSYNEQFF
.,TRBV7-8,TRBJ1-4,.,TGTGCCAGCAGCAATAGTCCACCCGCCGTTAATGAAAAACTGTTTTTT,CASSNSPPAVNEKLFF
.,TRBV3-1/TRBV3-2,TRBJ1-2,TRBD1,TGTGCCAGCAGCCCCCAGACAGGGATGGCCTATGGCTACACCTTC,CASSPQTGMAYGYTF
.,TRBV12-3/TRBV12-4,TRBJ1-4,.,TGTGCCAGCAGTTTATCAGATGAAAAACTGTTTTTT,CASSLSDEKLFF
.,TRBV4-1,TRBJ1-5,.,TGCGCCAGCAGCCAAGAGGGGCGGGGGGCAGTCAGCAATCAGCCCCAGCATTTT,CASSQEGRGAVSNQPQHF
.,TRBV6-5,TRBJ2-7,.,TGTGCCAGCAGTATCGACAGGCTAGCCTACGAGCAGTACTTC,CASSIDRLAYEQYF
.,TRBV19,TRBJ2-3,TRBD2,TGTGCCAGTAGTATACTAGCGGGAGAGGTTACGCAGTATTTT,CASSILAGEVTQYF
once,TRBV28,TRBJ1-5,TRBD1,TGTGCCAGCAGTCTCGCAGGGGGAAGCAATCAGCCCCAGCATTTT,CASSLAGGSNQPQHF
.,TRBV6-5,TRBJ1-2,.,TGTGCCAGCAGCCTATCGAGGCGAGGCTATGGCTACACCTTC,CASSLSRRGYGYTF
.,TRBV2,TRBJ2-1,TRBD1,TGTGCCAGCAGTTACAGGGGGAATGAGCAGTTCTTC,CASSYRGNEQFF
.,TRBV2,TRBJ1-2,.,TGTGCCAGCAGACGTTGGGCGAGTTCCTATGGCTACACCTTC,CASRRWASSYGYTF
.,TRBV2,TRBJ1-1,.,TGTGCCAGCAGTGAAGCCCCAGGTTTCACTGAAGCTTTCTTT,CASSEAPGFTEAFF
few,TRBV9,TRBJ1-2,TRBD1,TGTGCCAGCAGCGTAGCTTCCGGACAGGGGAAAGGCTACACCTTC,CASSVASGQGKGYTF
.,TRBV5-1,TRBJ1-1,TRBD1,TGCGCCAGCAGTCAACAGGGGTGGACCACTGAAGCTTTCTTT,CASSQQGWTTEAFF
.,TRBV5-1,TRBJ2-7,TRBD2,TGCGCCAGCAGCCCCAATAGCGGGAGCACCTACGAGCAGTACTTC,CASSPNSGSTYEQYF
.,TRBV27,TRBJ1-1,TRBD1,TGTGCCAGCAGAACCAGGACAGGGGGCAACACTGAAGCTTTCTTT,CASRTRTGGNTEAFF
.,TRBV18,TRBJ2-7,.,TGTGCCAGCTCACCATTTTCTTCCTACGAGCAGTACTTC,CASSPFSSYEQYF
once,TRBV29-1,TRBJ2-1,.,TGCAGCGTGGCCCAGACAGGTTCGGCGCAGTTCTTC,CSVAQTGSAQFF
.,TRBV5-1,TRBJ2-3,.,TGCGCCAGCAGCCCGGGACACCCGACAGATACGCAGTATTTT,CASSPGHPTDTQYF
.,TRBV2,TRBJ1-6,.,TGTGCCAGCAGTGAAATGGGGGGACGTTCACCCCTCCACTTT,CASSEMGGRSPLHF